The 21 T cell receptor beta chains in this list originate from one sample, sequenced in a study of blood T cell repertoires in COVID-19. Assay used: immunoSEQ multiplex PCR; TCRdb lists only in-frame clones, some missing. The sample has approximately 20,000 clones, more than 75% seen once. Sequenced material: peripheral blood. Receptor source: a man in his forties or fifties with active COVID-19.

This chain uses TRBV18 with TRBJ1-1; D is perhaps TRBD1 (5 bases). The CDR3 totals 15 residues. V lost 6 bases and J lost 3, with 17 bases in between. Per the germline V gene, CDR1 is KGHSH and CDR2 is LQKENI. The DNA for the CDR3 is TGTGCCAGCTCGCCGAGCCCAGGGTCGGACACTGAAGCTTTCTTT. This codes for CASSPSPGSDTEAFF.

The chain is built from TRBV5-1 and TRBJ1-1; possibly TRBD1 for D (5 bases). Trimming took off 4 bases at V and 12 bases at J, with 22 bases between the two ends. In germline, CDR1 is SGHRS, CDR2 YFSETQ. The CDR3 contains 14 residues. The CDR3 DNA reads as TGCGCCAGCAGCACCGGAGGACGCGCGGGACGGTCTTTCTTT. It codes for CASSTGGRAGRSFF.

The chain recombines TRBV5-4 with TRBJ2-1; the D is unclear. The germline V and J ends were trimmed by 2 bases and 6 bases, with 15 bases remaining between them. This CDR3 is 15 amino acids long. CDR1 and CDR2 (germline): SGHNT, YYREEE (reference sequence). CDR3 sequence reads: CASSFSSSPFNEQFF. DNA of the CDR3: TGTGCCAGCAGCTTTAGTAGTTCCCCTTTCAATGAGCAGTTCTTC.

This clone has just one count. The V call is TRBV6-5, the J call TRBJ1-6; tentatively, D is TRBD1 (6 bases). Germline V gene lookup returns CDR1 MNHEY and CDR2 SVGAGI. The ends were cut back, 2 bases at V and 7 bases at J, with 9 bases in the middle. This CDR3 contains 14 residues. The CDR3 sequence is CASSYRQENSPLHF. The CDR3 nucleotides read TGTGCCAGCAGTTACCGACAGGAAAATTCACCCCTCCACTTT.

Here the CDR3 DNA reads TGTGCCAGCAGCGACCCTAGGGGGAATGAGCAGTTCTTC. Translated: CASSDPRGNEQFF. The J gene is TRBJ2-1, the V gene TRBV5-6; D is perhaps TRBD1 (6 bases). The germline V gene has CDR1 SGHDT and CDR2 YYEEEE. Trimming removed 4 bases from V and 7 bases from J, with 12 bases in between. This CDR3 is 13 amino acids long.

This chain connects TRBV15 to TRBJ2-2, with D perhaps matching TRBD1 (5 bases). The germline V gene has CDR1 LNHNV and CDR2 YYDKDF (reference sequence). The length of the CDR3 is 18 residues. V lost 0 bases and J 6 bases, leaving 20 bases between the germline ends. The CDR3 bases are TGTGCCACCAGCAGAGATCATATCGGGCGGACAAGGGCCGGGGAGCTGTTTTTT. Translating it yields CATSRDHIGRTRAGELFF.

The rearrangement links TRBV19 to TRBJ1-2; TRBD1 matches at 7 bases. CDR3 length: 12 amino acids. Looked up from germline, CDR1 is LNHDA and CDR2 is SQIVND (reference sequence). Losses at the gene ends were 8 bases for V and 3 bases for J; bases not matched to a gene: 3. CDR3 DNA sequence: TGTGCCAGTTACAGGGGCGACTATGGCTACACCTTC. It codes for CASYRGDYGYTF. Full variable domain (remainder filled in from reference TRBV19 and TRBJ1-2): DGGITQSPKYLFRKEGQNVTLSCEQNLNHDAMYWYRQDPGQGLRLIYYSQIVNDFQKGDIAEGYSVSREKKESFPLTVTSAQKNPTAFYLCASYRGDYGYTFGSGTRLTVV.

This clone was recorded only once. The rearrangement links TRBV5-4 to TRBJ1-1; D unclear. The CDR3 is made up of 14 amino acids. V dropped 1 base and J dropped 1 base, with 8 bases sitting between them. Germline loops: CDR1 SGHNT, CDR2 YYREEE (reference sequence). The CDR3 DNA reads as TGTGCCAGCAGCTTGAACTATGGGAACACTGAAGCTTTCTTT. This sequence encodes CASSLNYGNTEAFF. Complete variable domain (other parts from reference TRBV5-4 and TRBJ1-1): ETGVTQSPTHLIKTRGQQVTLRCSSQSGHNTVSWYQQALGQGPQFIFQYYREEENGRGNFPPRFSGLQFPNYSSELNVNALELDDSALYLCASSLNYGNTEAFFGQGTRLTVV.

This sequence joins TRBV20-1 and TRBJ2-7; D is ambiguous. Trimming left V 6 bases short and J 9 bases short, with 15 bases between. Germline CDR1 DFQATT, CDR2 SNEGSKA (reference sequence). The CDR3 has 11 residues. CDR3 in amino acids: CSATRFLRQYF. The CDR3 DNA follows: TGCAGTGCCACCCGGTTTTTAAGGCAGTACTTC.

J is TRBJ1-1 and V is TRBV12-5; no reliable D call. The V and J ends lost 7 bases and 1 base respectively, with 13 bases between them. Per the germline V gene, CDR1 is LGHNT and CDR2 is FRNRAP. The CDR3 spans 14 residues. The CDR3, as DNA: TGTGCTAGTGCCCATCACCGGGGGAACACTGAAGCTTTCTTT. It codes for CASAHHRGNTEAFF.

V usage is TRBV15 and J usage is TRBJ2-5; the match to TRBD2 covers 13 bases. Germline V lookup: CDR1 LNHNV, CDR2 YYDKDF (reference sequence). The V and J ends lost 1 base and 1 base, in that order; junction bases with no gene match: 3. The CDR3 extends over 17 amino acids. CDR3 coding DNA: TGTGCCACCAGCAGAGGAACTAGCGGGGGGGCCCAAGAGACCCAGTACTTC. It translates to CATSRGTSGGAQETQYF.

The CDR3 sequence: CANAFRENYGYTF. The CDR3 nucleotides are TGTGCCAACGCCTTCAGGGAAAACTATGGCTACACCTTC. The V gene is TRBV6-5, the J gene TRBJ1-2, with TRBD1 as a possible D gene (5 bases). The germline V gene encodes CDR1 MNHEY and CDR2 SVGAGI. V lost 10 bases and J 2 bases, leaving 14 bases between the germline ends. The CDR3 contains 13 residues.

The chain combines TRBV4-1 with TRBJ2-6; D ambiguous. The CDR3 sequence is 15 residues long. Germline CDR1 is MGHRA and CDR2 is YSYEKL. V was pared by 6 bases and J by 0 bases, with 9 bases between. Written as DNA, the CDR3 is TGCGCCAGCAGTTTAAGAGTCTCTGGGGCCAACGTCCTGACTTTC. Encoded protein: CASSLRVSGANVLTF.

This clone was counted a few times. The genes are TRBV6-5 and TRBJ2-7, with TRBD2 matching over 9 bases. CDR3 length: 14 amino acids. CDR1 MNHEY and CDR2 SVGAGI come from the germline V gene. V lost 2 bases, J lost 2 bases, and 1 base stayed unmatched. The CDR3 sequence is CASSYGGGAYEQYF. The CDR3 nucleotides read TGTGCCAGCAGTTACGGCGGGGGGGCCTACGAGCAGTACTTC.

The chain carries TRBV19 and TRBJ1-2; possible D gene TRBD1, 6 bases. The germline gives CDR1 LNHDA, CDR2 SQIVND (reference sequence). The CDR3 has 13 amino acids. Trimming shortened V by 2 bases and J by 8 bases, and 12 bases separated the two germline ends. DNA for the CDR3: TGTGCCAGTAGTATAAGGGGGGGCGAAGGCTACACCTTC. It translates to CASSIRGGEGYTF.

The chain is built from TRBV5-1 and TRBJ1-1, with 10 bases lining up with TRBD1. The CDR3 contains 15 residues. The ends lost 1 base at V and 3 bases at J; junction bases unmatched: 3. Germline V gene lookup returns CDR1 SGHRS and CDR2 YFSETQ. This chain's CDR3 is CASSLLGQGDTEAFF. DNA of the CDR3: TGCGCCAGCAGCTTGTTAGGACAGGGGGACACTGAAGCTTTCTTT.

The V call is TRBV7-3, the J call TRBJ2-3, with TRBD2 matching 9 bases. Germline V gene data show CDR1 as SGHTA and CDR2 as FQGTGA. V lost 2 bases, J lost 2 bases, and 5 bases stayed unmatched. The CDR3 is 16 amino acids. As DNA, the CDR3 is TGTGCCAGCAGCTTATTAGCGGGGGACCCCACAGATACGCAGTATTTT. Protein product: CASSLLAGDPTDTQYF.

This clone occurred a few times. The chain employs TRBV7-9 and TRBJ2-3; 7 nucleotides match TRBD1. The CDR3 has 15 residues. The V gene end was trimmed by 7 bases and the J gene end by 0 bases; junction bases not matched to a gene: 7. Germline V gives CDR1 SEHNR, CDR2 FQNEAQ (reference sequence). The CDR3 sequence: CASIEGAASTDTQYF. In DNA, the CDR3 is TGTGCCAGCATCGAGGGGGCAGCGAGCACAGATACGCAGTATTTT.

The chain uses TRBV7-9 and TRBJ1-1; weak D call: TRBD1 (6 bases). The CDR3 is made up of 16 amino acids. V was shortened by 2 bases and J by 4 bases, with 17 bases between the two germline ends. Germline-derived CDR1 and CDR2 are SEHNR and FQNEAQ (reference sequence). The CDR3 nucleotides are TGTGCCAGCAGCTTAAGACCAGGGGTGGGCGGCACTGAAGCTTTCTTT. Translating gives CASSLRPGVGGTEAFF.

The V and J genes are TRBV6-5 and TRBJ2-7, with 9 bases aligning to TRBD1. V was clipped by 6 bases and J by 0 bases; unmatched bases: 3. CDR3 length equals 14 residues. In germline, CDR1 is MNHEY, CDR2 SVGAGI. This chain's CDR3 is CASRRTGASYEQYF. The CDR3 DNA is TGTGCCAGCAGAAGGACAGGGGCCTCCTACGAGCAGTACTTC.

This chain joins TRBV4-1 and TRBJ2-7, with D maybe TRBD2 (5 bases). Germline values: CDR1 MGHRA, CDR2 YSYEKL. V was shortened by 0 bases and J by 0 bases, with 9 bases between the two germline ends. The CDR3 has 15 amino acids. The CDR3 sequence is CASSQDRDPSYEQYF. The CDR3 nucleotides are TGCGCCAGCAGCCAAGATCGGGATCCCTCCTACGAGCAGTACTTC.